A single sample is the source of the 16 T cell receptor beta chains below, sequenced in a study of human T cells and chemical hapten exposure. Time point described: pre-sensitization, week 0. Treatment reported: therapeutic diphenylcyclopropenone sensitization with weekly scalp DPC. TCRdb reanalysed the RACE reads using MiXCR and keeps one entry per CDR3 protein. The top ten clones hold 2.6% of a sample with 300,000 to 450,000 distinct CDR3 sequences, around 5.5% of them seen once. Sample: whole blood, taken in connection with sensitization to the hapten diphenylcyclopropenone (DPC). These receptors came from a woman aged 50 to 60 with alopecia areata. Some clones in this sample may be carry-over from other donors' samples.

This clonotype appeared many times. This chain links TRBV12-3 or TRBV12-4 with TRBJ2-2; 7 nucleotides line up with TRBD2. This CDR3 region has 16 residues. Losses at the gene ends were 3 bases for V and 4 bases for J; bases not matched to a gene: 8. CDR3 coding DNA: TGTGCCAGCAGTTTTTTAGGTGGCGGGGGCACCGGGGAGCTGTTTTTT. Translated, it gives CASSFLGGGGTGELFF.

This clonotype has at least ten counts. V is TRBV9 and J is TRBJ2-1, with D possibly TRBD2 on 6 matching bases. Germline values: CDR1 SGDLS, CDR2 YYNGEE. Deletions cut 0 bases from V and 5 bases from J, with 9 bases between. The CDR3 sequence is 14 residues long. The CDR3 protein is CASSVGGDHNEQFF. As DNA, the CDR3 is TGTGCCAGCAGCGTAGGGGGGGACCACAATGAGCAGTTCTTC.

The chain employs TRBV27 and TRBJ1-1; D gene ambiguous. The CDR3 is made up of 15 amino acids. CDR1 is MNHEY and CDR2 is SMNVEV in the germline V gene (reference sequence). V gave up 6 bases and J gave up 4 bases, with 18 bases separating them. The CDR3 is CASRVRRLDGTEAFF. CDR3 sequence (DNA): TGTGCCAGCAGGGTACGGAGGTTGGATGGCACTGAAGCTTTCTTT.

This clonotype was recorded many times. This chain joins TRBV5-1 and TRBJ2-1; 7 bases agree with TRBD2. V lost 3 bases to trimming and J lost 0 bases; unmatched junction nucleotides: 18. The CDR3 consists of 20 residues. Germline V gene lookup returns CDR1 SGHRS and CDR2 YFSETQ. The CDR3 DNA reads as TGCGCCAGCAGCTCCCTATTCGACCCTGGGGAGGGACTCTCCTACAATGAGCAGTTCTTC. It specifies CASSSLFDPGEGLSYNEQFF.

The table lists this clonotype with many counts. The chain is built from TRBV2 and TRBJ2-5, with no clear D. Germline CDR1 reads SNHLY; CDR2 reads FYNNEI. This CDR3 comprises 12 residues. Trimming removed 3 bases from V and 8 bases from J, with 10 bases in between. CDR3 loop: CASSDEDATQYF. CDR3 coding DNA: TGTGCCAGCAGTGATGAAGACGCCACCCAGTACTTC.

CDR3: CASSPTSEAFF. The CDR3 DNA reads TGTGCCAGCAGCCCCACCTCTGAAGCTTTCTTT. This chain connects TRBV7-2 to TRBJ1-1, with unresolved D. The V gene lost 5 bases and the J gene lost 6 bases, with 7 bases spanning the gap. In germline, CDR1 is SGHTA, CDR2 FQGNSA. CDR3 length: 11 residues. Using reference TRBV7-2 and TRBJ1-1 for the parts outside the CDR3, the full variable domain is GAGVSQSPSNKVTEKGKDVELRCDPISGHTALYWYRQSLGQGLEFLIYFQGNSAPDKSGLPSDRFSAERTGGSVSTLTIQRTQQEDSAVYLCASSPTSEAFFGQGTRLTVV.

V and J are TRBV20-1 and TRBJ1-1, with D possibly being TRBD1 (6 bases). The CDR3 extends over 13 amino acids. CDR1 and CDR2 from the germline V gene are DFQATT and SNEGSKA (reference sequence). Trimming shortened V by 5 bases and J by 4 bases, and 14 bases separated the two germline ends. CDR3 nucleotides: TGCAGTGCTTTCAGGACAGATTTCACTGAAGCTTTCTTT. Translation gives CSAFRTDFTEAFF.

This clonotype was picked up a small number of times. The V gene is TRBV20-1, the J gene TRBJ2-1, with 7 bases fitting TRBD2. The CDR3 extends over 12 amino acids. Germline loops: CDR1 DFQATT, CDR2 SNEGSKA (reference sequence). V shed 5 bases and J 4 bases; nucleotides not matched to a gene: 2. The CDR3, as DNA: TGCAGTGCTCTGGGACTATACAATGAGCAGTTCTTC. Translation: CSALGLYNEQFF.

This clonotype was observed a handful of times. V is TRBV7-9 and J is TRBJ2-5; 9 bases fit TRBD2. V lost 1 base, J lost 3 bases, and 3 bases stayed unmatched. The CDR3 contains 15 residues. Germline loops: CDR1 SEHNR, CDR2 FQNEAQ (reference sequence). The CDR3 spells CASSLGLAAKETQYF. The DNA of the CDR3 is TGTGCCAGCAGCTTAGGACTAGCGGCCAAAGAGACCCAGTACTTC.

This clonotype was seen at least ten times. This rearrangement joins TRBV7-6 to TRBJ2-7; D gene unclear. The CDR3 is made up of 14 amino acids. Germline V gene lookup returns CDR1 SGHVS and CDR2 FNYEAQ. V lost 6 bases and J 3 bases, leaving 15 bases between the germline ends. The CDR3 here is CASRSLPASYEQYF. In nucleotides, the CDR3 is TGTGCCAGCAGAAGTCTCCCAGCCAGCTACGAGCAGTACTTC.

In nucleotides, the CDR3 is TGTGCCAGCAGTTTCGGGACCAACTACAATGAGCAGTTCTTC. This translates into CASSFGTNYNEQFF. The J gene is TRBJ2-1, the V gene TRBV12-3 or TRBV12-4; D assignment may be TRBD1 or TRBD2 (5 bases each). The CDR3 length is 14 residues. V lost 3 bases to trimming and J lost 3 bases, with 9 bases between them.

The chain is built from TRBV20-1 and TRBJ2-3; D not certain. Germline V CDR1 and CDR2: DFQATT, SNEGSKA (reference sequence). The CDR3 length is 13 residues. Between the trimmed V and J ends, which lost 3 bases and 3 bases, there was a span of 10 bases. CDR3 in amino acids: CSASTVGTDTQYF. The CDR3 DNA is TGCAGTGCTAGTACGGTCGGTACAGATACGCAGTATTTT.

This clonotype was seen at least ten times. The gene calls are TRBV9 and TRBJ1-1, with unresolved D. Germline V gives CDR1 SGDLS, CDR2 YYNGEE. The CDR3 has 13 amino acids. V lost 0 bases to trimming and J lost 1 base, with 4 bases between them. DNA for the CDR3: TGTGCCAGCAGCGTAGCCCCGAACACTGAAGCTTTCTTT. Its translation is CASSVAPNTEAFF.

This clonotype was counted at least ten times. The chain uses TRBV9 and TRBJ2-1, with 10 bases identical to TRBD1. The germline V gene has CDR1 SGDLS and CDR2 YYNGEE. J was trimmed by 3 bases and V by 0 bases; bases with no gene match: 3. This CDR3 spans 16 amino acids. CDR3 region: CASSVAGTGVYNEQFF. As DNA, the CDR3 is TGTGCCAGCAGCGTAGCTGGGACAGGGGTCTACAATGAGCAGTTCTTC.

The DNA of the CDR3 is TGTGCCATCAGGGAGGGACAGGGGCCGAACTATGGCTACACCTTC. Amino acid sequence: CAIREGQGPNYGYTF. The gene calls are TRBV10-3 and TRBJ1-2; 10 bases are shared with TRBD1. With V trimmed by 6 bases and J by 2 bases, 6 bases remained unmatched. CDR1 ENHRY and CDR2 SYGVKD come from the germline V gene. The CDR3 extends over 15 amino acids.

This clonotype was counted ten times or more. This chain's CDR3 is CSVGGAEQYF. The CDR3 DNA follows: TGCAGCGTTGGAGGTGCCGAGCAGTACTTC. The chain uses TRBV29-1 and TRBJ2-7; D call uncertain. The germline V gene encodes CDR1 SQVTM and CDR2 ANQGSEA. The CDR3 extends over 10 amino acids. V lost 4 bases to trimming and J lost 6 bases, with 7 bases between them.